This T cell receptor (beta chain) was sequenced for a study of blood T cell repertoires in COVID-19. To note about this clone: This specimen includes other DNA sequences encoding the same CDR3.

Authors' analysis steps: Researchers report that nucleated cell counts were estimated from reference gene primer amplification. Clones were sequenced by immunoSEQ multiplex PCR, and TCRdb holds only the in-frame ones, with some missing. V and J calls and clone size follow that table, whereas D and trimming were derived from the DNA. The repertoire holds some 490,000 clones, with around nine tenths as singletons. Ages ranged from roughly 18 to 100 years, with residence in under 25 US areas. Cohort 3 donors were reported recovered after two negative PCRs, clearance, or symptom resolution. Material for sequencing was PBMCs or T cells enriched from blood (not recorded which). This receptor was taken from a woman aged 55-69 years who had recovered from COVID-19.

CDR3 in DNA: TGTGCCAGCAGCAACCCCCGGGACAGGATTTCTGGAAACACCATATATTTT. It is translated as CASSNPRDRISGNTIYF. This chain links TRBV9 with TRBJ1-3; 8 positions match TRBD1. V shed 4 bases, J shed 1 base, and the junction held 10 bases outside the gene matches. Germline CDR1 is SGDLS and CDR2 is YYNGEE. The CDR3 covers 17 residues.